These T cell receptor beta chains were read from a single sample in a study of CD8+ T cells in alopecia areata. Measured with immunoSEQ multiplex PCR; TCRdb has only the in-frame clones, and not every one. This sample yields 130,000 to 150,000 clones, of which about 90% are seen a single time; approximately 15% belongs to the top ten. This specimen was CD8+ T cells sorted from blood, taken at week 0. The receptors derive from a human donor with alopecia areata. Both conserved end residues are part of each CDR3. Fields, in order: D gene, V gene, J gene, CDR3 DNA, CDR3 protein. The D gene is left open where the match is weak.

D: NA
V: TRBV27
J: TRBJ1-4
DNA: TGTGCCAGCAGTTTAGGGACCCACAGGTTGGGTGAAAAACTGTTTTTT
CDR3: CASSLGTHRLGEKLFF

D: TRBD1
V: TRBV27
J: TRBJ2-5
DNA: TGTGCCAGCAGTTTATATTGGACAGGGGGCAGGGAGACCCAGTACTTC
CDR3: CASSLYWTGGRETQYF

D: NA
V: TRBV6-1
J: TRBJ1-5
DNA: TGTGCCAGCAGTGAGCCGACAGTGAGCAATCAGCCCCAGCATTTT
CDR3: CASSEPTVSNQPQHF

D: NA
V: TRBV7-9
J: TRBJ2-3
DNA: TGTGCCAGCAGCGCCCGGGACTCAGATACGCAGTATTTT
CDR3: CASSARDSDTQYF

D: NA
V: TRBV7-9
J: TRBJ2-7
DNA: TGTGCCAGCAGCCCGGCCACCTACGAGCAGTACTTC
CDR3: CASSPATYEQYF

D: NA
V: TRBV7-9
J: TRBJ2-6
DNA: TGTGCCAGCAGCACGTCTGGGGCCAACGTCCTGACTTTC
CDR3: CASSTSGANVLTF

D: NA
V: TRBV9
J: TRBJ2-4
DNA: TGTGCCAGCAGCGTAGAGGGTCAGGGGCTCAAAAACATTCAGTACTTC
CDR3: CASSVEGQGLKNIQYF

D: TRBD2
V: TRBV6-5
J: TRBJ2-5
DNA: TGTGCCAGCAGACCTGGGGGGGGACCAGAGACCCAGTACTTC
CDR3: CASRPGGGPETQYF

D: TRBD1
V: TRBV10-2
J: TRBJ2-7
DNA: TGCGCCAGCAGTGAACTAACCGGGACAGTGGAATACGAGCAGTACTTC
CDR3: CASSELTGTVEYEQYF

D: NA
V: TRBV7-9
J: TRBJ2-3
DNA: TGTGCCAGCAGCCCAGTGTTGGGTCGAAGCACAGATACGCAGTATTTT
CDR3: CASSPVLGRSTDTQYF

D: TRBD1
V: TRBV2
J: TRBJ2-7
DNA: TGTGCCAGCAGACAGGGGATGCTTTCCTACGAGCAGTACTTC
CDR3: CASRQGMLSYEQYF